This TCR beta chain was recorded in a study of CD8 T cells in ankylosing spondylitis. General study findings and limits: Disease-linked clones bore a CD8+ phenotype, appearing relatively rarely in peripheral blood. Reportedly, significant enrichment of disease-linked clones occurred in matched ankylosing spondylitis synovial fluid. About 8 highly homologous variants made up a TCR beta motif, and this motif appeared characteristic of ankylosing spondylitis blood. Previous work reported some of these motif variants in the synovial fluid and blood of reactive arthritis.

In this sample, this clonotype turned up a few times. Its specificity is not known. Quantitative 5'-RACE with molecular barcodes generated TCR beta libraries. MiXCR, run by TCRdb on the 5' RACE reads, gives a single entry per CDR3 protein. The profile shows about 540,000 distinct CDR3 sequences, over 9.5% of them singletons. The ends were cut back, 3 bases at V and 5 bases at J, with 10 bases in the middle. The CDR3 has 13 residues. Germline V gene lookup returns CDR1 MNHEY and CDR2 SMNVEV (reference sequence). V is TRBV27 and J is TRBJ2-5; no firm D call. The sequence came from a male donor with ankylosing spondylitis. Sequenced input: blood, either unsorted or a sorted T cell fraction (not recorded which). For the CDR3, the DNA is TGTGCCAGCAGTTTGGTGGGGATGGAGACCCAGTACTTC. Its translation is CASSLVGMETQYF.